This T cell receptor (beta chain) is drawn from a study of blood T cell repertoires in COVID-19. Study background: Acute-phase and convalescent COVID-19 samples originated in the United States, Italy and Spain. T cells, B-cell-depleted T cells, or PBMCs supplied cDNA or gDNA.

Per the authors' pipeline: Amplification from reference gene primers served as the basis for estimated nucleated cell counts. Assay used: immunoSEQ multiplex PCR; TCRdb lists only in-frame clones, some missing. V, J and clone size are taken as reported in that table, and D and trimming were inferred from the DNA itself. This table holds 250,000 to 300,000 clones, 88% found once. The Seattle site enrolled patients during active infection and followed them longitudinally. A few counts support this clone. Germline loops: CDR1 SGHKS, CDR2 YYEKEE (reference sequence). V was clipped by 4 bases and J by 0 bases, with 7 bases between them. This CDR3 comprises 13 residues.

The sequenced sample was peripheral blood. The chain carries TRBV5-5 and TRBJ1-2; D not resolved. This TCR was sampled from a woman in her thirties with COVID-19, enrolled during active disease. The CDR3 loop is CASSGNPNYGYTF. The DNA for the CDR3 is TGTGCCAGCAGCGGCAACCCTAACTATGGCTACACCTTC.